By proportion, the clone carrying this T cell receptor beta chain is medium-sized. The target antigen is unknown. Trimming stripped 7 bases from V and 5 bases from J, with 18 bases between. This CDR3 has 14 residues. These data originate in a study of metastatic and nonmetastatic thyroid tumors. Study-level information: Samples came from malignant and benign thyroid patients, and repertoires were compared across blood and tumor or nodule tissue. Regarding the study as a whole: Within blood and tumor, benign nodules reportedly had significantly lower TCR beta diversity than malignant thyroid tumors did.

As handled by the study authors: Between-group CDR3 differences, defined by clinicopathological status, yielded a distant-metastasis classifier for papillary thyroid cancer. TCRdb reanalyzed the PCR reads via MiXCR. TCRdb's processing, not the study's, gives the V and J calls here. Found here are about 24,000 clones, approximately 20% of them singletons; the top ten hold over 6.5%. There were no patients who had received any treatment before thyroid surgery. The sample comprised blood. The J gene is TRBJ2-7, the V gene TRBV12-3 or TRBV12-4; possibly TRBD2 for D (7 bases). This TCR came from a female donor with papillary thyroid cancer or a benign thyroid nodule (not recorded which). Some clones in this sample may be carry-over from other donors' samples. CDR3 amino acids: CASTGGGRWNEQYF. The CDR3, as DNA: TGTGCCAGCACTGGGGGGGGGCGATGGAACGAGCAGTACTTC.